This T cell receptor (beta chain) appears in the sequencing data of a study of blood T cell repertoires in COVID-19. Across the whole study: COVID-19 samples, acute and convalescent, were from the United States, Italy and Spain.

Authors' data handling: Estimation of nucleated cell counts relied on the amplification of reference gene primers. Sequenced by immunoSEQ multiplex PCR; TCRdb stores in-frame clones only, minus some. Clonal size and the V and J genes are those of that table, whereas D and trimming came from the DNA. The table lists some 130,000 clones, around nine tenths of them singletons. Germline CDR1 is MGHRA and CDR2 is YSYEKL. V gave up 0 bases and J gave up 2 bases; unmatched junction bases: 9. There are 18 residues in the CDR3. The V gene is TRBV4-1, the J gene TRBJ2-1; TRBD2 aligns across 8 bases. This receptor was obtained from a woman aged 45-65 years who had recovered from COVID-19. The material sequenced was PBMCs or T cells enriched from blood (not recorded which). CDR3 sequence (DNA): TGCGCCAGCAGCCAAGAGCGGTTCAGCGGGGGTCCCTACAATGAGCAGTTCTTC. This encodes CASSQERFSGGPYNEQFF.